A selection of T cell receptor beta chains follows, all from one sample in a study of cytomegalovirus exposure and HLA in healthy donors. The table came from immunoSEQ multiplex PCR; TCRdb's copy has only in-frame clones and leaves some out. Among some 110,000 clones, around 69% were seen once, and the ten largest hold approximately 8.5%. Sequencing was carried out using PBMCs. The receptors originated from a woman aged 40-49 years in good health and CMV-seropositive. Each CDR3 is given with its conserved first and last residue. The D gene is left open where the match is weak. Clone size is shown for a subset of rows, as once, few, many or a class of expanded clone.

j_gene: TRBJ2-2; len: 15; d_gene: .; abundance: few; v_gene: TRBV7-9; CDR3aa: CASSLKRGLAGELFF; CDR3nt: TGTGCCAGCAGCTTAAAGCGAGGATTGGCCGGGGAGCTGTTTTTT
j_gene: TRBJ1-2; len: 16; d_gene: .; abundance: .; v_gene: TRBV6-5; CDR3aa: CASSSATSQGHNGYTF; CDR3nt: TGTGCCAGCAGTTCCGCCACGTCACAGGGTCATAATGGCTACACCTTC
j_gene: TRBJ1-6; len: 13; d_gene: .; abundance: few; v_gene: TRBV7-9; CDR3aa: CASSLAGTGSLHF; CDR3nt: TGTGCCAGCAGCTTGGCGGGAACGGGATCCCTCCACTTT
j_gene: TRBJ1-4; len: 17; d_gene: TRBD1; abundance: .; v_gene: TRBV6-1; CDR3aa: CASSGRTGTVANEKLFF; CDR3nt: TGTGCCAGCAGTGGACGGACAGGGACGGTCGCTAATGAAAAACTGTTTTTT
j_gene: TRBJ2-2; len: 17; d_gene: TRBD1; abundance: once; v_gene: TRBV28; CDR3aa: CASSQTGGGLNTGELFF; CDR3nt: TGTGCCAGCAGTCAGACAGGGGGCGGACTAAACACCGGGGAGCTGTTTTTT
j_gene: TRBJ1-3; len: 15; d_gene: TRBD1; abundance: .; v_gene: TRBV28; CDR3aa: CASSRWTGAGNTIYF; CDR3nt: TGTGCCAGCAGTCGATGGACAGGCGCCGGAAACACCATATATTTT
j_gene: TRBJ2-7; len: 17; d_gene: .; abundance: .; v_gene: TRBV7-2; CDR3aa: CASRLEGMGRGRYEQYF; CDR3nt: TGTGCCAGCAGGCTAGAGGGAATGGGCAGGGGTCGCTACGAGCAGTACTTC
j_gene: TRBJ2-1; len: 12; d_gene: TRBD2; abundance: .; v_gene: TRBV12-5; CDR3aa: CASGSGGGEQFF; CDR3nt: TGTGCTAGTGGTTCCGGGGGGGGAGAGCAGTTCTTC
j_gene: TRBJ2-3; len: 16; d_gene: TRBD1; abundance: .; v_gene: TRBV28; CDR3aa: CASSLPGQETTDTQYF; CDR3nt: TGTGCCAGCAGTCTCCCCGGACAGGAGACCACAGATACGCAGTATTTT
j_gene: TRBJ2-7; len: 13; d_gene: .; abundance: .; v_gene: TRBV7-9; CDR3aa: CASSLSTTAGQYF; CDR3nt: TGTGCCAGCAGCCTATCTACAACGGCGGGGCAGTACTTC
j_gene: TRBJ2-7; len: 15; d_gene: .; abundance: .; v_gene: TRBV30; CDR3aa: CAWSGRTASSYEQYF; CDR3nt: TGTGCCTGGAGTGGAAGGACAGCAAGCTCCTACGAGCAGTACTTC
j_gene: TRBJ1-5; len: 13; d_gene: .; abundance: .; v_gene: TRBV10-2; CDR3aa: CASQLRREEPQHF; CDR3nt: TGCGCCAGCCAGTTAAGGAGGGAGGAGCCCCAGCATTTT
j_gene: TRBJ2-7; len: 18; d_gene: TRBD1; abundance: .; v_gene: TRBV28; CDR3aa: CASTHRPDRGWESHEQYF; CDR3nt: TGTGCCAGCACACACCGACCGGACAGGGGGTGGGAGAGCCACGAGCAGTACTTC
j_gene: TRBJ2-3; len: 18; d_gene: .; abundance: .; v_gene: TRBV4-1; CDR3aa: CASSQDQGVAESTDTQYF; CDR3nt: TGCGCCAGCAGCCAAGACCAGGGGGTAGCGGAAAGCACAGATACGCAGTATTTT
j_gene: TRBJ1-2; len: 13; d_gene: .; abundance: .; v_gene: TRBV5-6; CDR3aa: CASSLAADFGYTF; CDR3nt: TGTGCCAGCAGCTTGGCCGCAGACTTTGGCTACACCTTC
j_gene: TRBJ2-3; len: 17; d_gene: .; abundance: .; v_gene: TRBV5-1; CDR3aa: CASSFASDSQSTDTQYF; CDR3nt: TGCGCCAGCAGCTTTGCTTCGGACTCCCAAAGCACAGATACGCAGTATTTT
j_gene: TRBJ2-1; len: 15; d_gene: .; abundance: .; v_gene: TRBV5-1; CDR3aa: CASSLGSEPYNEQFF; CDR3nt: TGCGCCAGCAGCTTGGGTAGCGAACCTTACAATGAGCAGTTCTTC
j_gene: TRBJ2-7; len: 11; d_gene: .; abundance: few; v_gene: TRBV20-1; CDR3aa: CSARPGYEQYF; CDR3nt: TGCAGTGCTAGACCCGGGTATGAGCAGTACTTC
j_gene: TRBJ1-3; len: 15; d_gene: .; abundance: .; v_gene: TRBV5-1; CDR3aa: CASSLNGDSGNTIYF; CDR3nt: TGCGCCAGCAGCTTGAACGGGGACTCTGGAAACACCATATATTTT
j_gene: TRBJ2-3; len: 17; d_gene: TRBD2; abundance: .; v_gene: TRBV5-6; CDR3aa: CASSLEERGPSTDTQYF; CDR3nt: TGTGCCAGCAGCTTGGAAGAGCGGGGGCCCAGCACAGATACGCAGTATTTT
j_gene: TRBJ2-7; len: 13; d_gene: .; abundance: .; v_gene: TRBV28; CDR3aa: CASSSDRFYEQYF; CDR3nt: TGTGCCAGCAGTTCGGACAGATTCTACGAGCAGTACTTC
j_gene: TRBJ2-5; len: 13; d_gene: .; abundance: once; v_gene: TRBV5-1; CDR3aa: CASSLTFQETQYF; CDR3nt: TGCGCCAGCAGCTTGACTTTCCAAGAGACCCAGTACTTC
j_gene: TRBJ1-1; len: 14; d_gene: TRBD1; abundance: once; v_gene: TRBV18; CDR3aa: CASSPGQDNTEAFF; CDR3nt: TGTGCCAGCTCCCCGGGACAGGATAACACTGAAGCTTTCTTT
j_gene: TRBJ1-2; len: 13; d_gene: .; abundance: .; v_gene: TRBV19; CDR3aa: CASSMKGDNGYTF; CDR3nt: TGTGCCAGTAGTATGAAGGGGGATAATGGCTACACCTTC
j_gene: TRBJ2-3; len: 16; d_gene: TRBD1; abundance: .; v_gene: TRBV6-1; CDR3aa: CASSDVRDRGTDTQYF; CDR3nt: TGTGCCAGCAGTGACGTACGGGACAGGGGCACAGATACGCAGTATTTT
j_gene: TRBJ2-1; len: 15; d_gene: TRBD1; abundance: once; v_gene: TRBV19; CDR3aa: CASRPGQGARNEQFF; CDR3nt: TGTGCCAGTAGGCCGGGACAGGGGGCGAGGAATGAGCAGTTCTTC
j_gene: TRBJ2-2; len: 16; d_gene: TRBD1; abundance: once; v_gene: TRBV9; CDR3aa: CASSPRQGAPTGELFF; CDR3nt: TGTGCCAGCAGCCCTCGACAGGGGGCGCCCACCGGGGAGCTGTTTTTT
j_gene: TRBJ1-5; len: 14; d_gene: TRBD1; abundance: few; v_gene: TRBV5-1; CDR3aa: CASSEGQPNQPQHF; CDR3nt: TGCGCCAGCAGCGAGGGACAGCCAAATCAGCCCCAGCATTTT